This is a list of T cell receptor beta chains from one sample in a study of monozygotic twins with inflammatory bowel disease. TCRdb re-called the 5' RACE reads and shows each CDR3 protein once, DNA omitted. This repertoire includes around 230,000 distinct CDR3 sequences. The material sequenced was blood. Receptors originate from a human donor with ulcerative colitis or Crohn's disease, or a healthy co-twin of an affected twin (not recorded which). Each CDR3 is given with its conserved first and last residue.

J gene,V gene,CDR3 protein
TRBJ2-7,TRBV7-8,CASSLVFMMGSYEQYF
TRBJ2-2,TRBV5-1,CASSLLVNTGELFF
TRBJ1-2,TRBV10-3,CAISPMTGGGYGYTF
TRBJ2-7,TRBV12-3/TRBV12-4,CASNTLGGSYEQYF
TRBJ1-2,TRBV12-3/TRBV12-4,CASSFQGRIGYTF
TRBJ1-2,TRBV7-2,CASSLPQADIPDF
TRBJ2-7,TRBV12-3/TRBV12-4,CASTYGWGSYEQYF
TRBJ1-1,TRBV7-8,CASSPLPNTEAFF
TRBJ1-2,TRBV12-3/TRBV12-4,CASSLYRDFKLYGYTF
TRBJ2-7,TRBV11-2,CASSFGSNYEQYF
TRBJ1-1,TRBV18,CASSPLTGTVNTEAFF
TRBJ2-5,TRBV5-1,CASSLARTSGDETQYF
TRBJ1-5,TRBV7-2,CASSQTGAAQPQHF
TRBJ2-1,TRBV6-5,CASSPLLGGEQFF
TRBJ1-4,TRBV18,CASSPGGQGDEKLFF
TRBJ2-7,TRBV7-8,CASSLLPGQGSYEQYF
TRBJ2-5,TRBV12-3/TRBV12-4,CASSIVAGGRETQYF
TRBJ2-5,TRBV20-1,CSARDWGTPGEETQYF
TRBJ2-1,TRBV7-3,CASSSPGDPYNEQFF
TRBJ2-5,TRBV7-9,CASSLRADRETQYF
TRBJ1-1,TRBV12-3/TRBV12-4,CASSLQYRETEAFF
TRBJ1-6,TRBV4-1,CASSRDSNYNSPLHF
TRBJ2-2,TRBV3-1,CASKRHRDTGELFF
TRBJ2-1,TRBV5-1,CASSHQGEWNEQFF
TRBJ2-7,TRBV20-1,CSAQPPAGGGYEQYF
TRBJ2-5,TRBV3-1,CASSQGRGGSETQYF
TRBJ1-2,TRBV5-1,CASTVTSGANYGYTF
TRBJ2-7,TRBV18,CASSRDRLEQYF
TRBJ1-6,TRBV10-3,CAISDLGTGNSPLHF
TRBJ1-1,TRBV20-1,CSSRTGDTEAFF
TRBJ1-6,TRBV12-3/TRBV12-4,CASSPNDRDNSPLHF
TRBJ2-1,TRBV18,CASSPHTYNEQFF
TRBJ2-7,TRBV5-5,CASSSSGTANYEQYF
TRBJ2-3,TRBV20-1,CSVNRVPSSTDTQYF
TRBJ1-1,TRBV20-1,CSASPPDSARGTEAFF
TRBJ2-7,TRBV27,CASSPTLNPYEQYF
TRBJ1-2,TRBV29-1,CSVVGPYYGYTF
TRBJ1-2,TRBV7-8,CASSLLQGAHGYTF
TRBJ1-1,TRBV5-5,CASSLVGVVTEAFF
TRBJ2-7,TRBV12-5,CASGSSAGEQYF
TRBJ1-5,TRBV25-1,CASSGGVGNQPQHF
TRBJ2-7,TRBV5-1,CASSLSTYEQYF
TRBJ1-5,TRBV5-6,CASSSNRGGQPQHF
TRBJ2-7,TRBV20-1,CSASGQTSYEQYF
TRBJ2-3,TRBV10-3,CAIRITDTQYF
TRBJ1-2,TRBV20-1,CSASRGARWTF
TRBJ1-5,TRBV5-5,CASSSSGQGYQPQHF
TRBJ2-7,TRBV6-2/TRBV6-3,CASTSAGTPNPEQYF
TRBJ2-5,TRBV10-2,CASSEPAQETQYF
TRBJ1-1,TRBV6-5,CASSYRTGGTEAFF
TRBJ1-2,TRBV20-1,CSARGARALRTYGYTF